This T cell receptor beta chain was sequenced in a study of shared clonotypes between healthy human individuals. Study overall: Each donor's CD4 naive and CD4 memory cells filled three plates apiece, CD8 naive two, and CD8 memory one. Whole-study results and caveats: Sampling was confined to blood; repertoires within tissues likely differ.

Everyone who donated was a Caucasian adult who lived in Nashville, Tennessee. Germline V gives CDR1 LNHNV, CDR2 YYDKDF (reference sequence). The CDR3 length is 17 residues. V was cut by 0 bases and J by 3 bases, with 15 bases left in between. For this clone: Its cognate antigen is unknown.

The authors loaded about 200 ng DNA, 25,000 to 30,000 T cell genomes, into sorted-subset replicate PCRs. Clones were read by immunoSEQ multiplex PCR, and TCRdb kept only the in-frame ones, dropping some. The data hold approximately 2.3 million clones, with roughly 93% observed a single time. The TCR was taken from a man aged 18 to 29 in good health. Some clones in this sample may be carry-over from other donors' samples. The rearrangement joins TRBV15 to TRBJ2-1; TRBD2 is a possible D gene (6 bases). The sequenced sample was naive CD4+ T cells from PBMCs. Subset defined: CD45RA+ positively selected. In DNA, the CDR3 is TGTGCCACCAGCAGAGATGAGGCTAGCGTCATCTACAATGAGCAGTTCTTC. Translation gives CATSRDEASVIYNEQFF.